This is a list of T cell receptor beta chains from one sample in a study of technical replicates of blood from a few donors. TCRdb keeps only in-frame clones here, not all; method: immunoSEQ multiplex PCR. The sample records about 80,000 clones, approximately 86% being singletons. What was sequenced was PBMCs. The receptor set was obtained from a human donor in good health. Some clones in this sample may be carry-over from other donors' samples. The CDR3 runs from the conserved cysteine through the conserved F or W. Fields, in order: J gene, clone size, V gene, D gene, CDR3 protein, CDR3 DNA. A D gene is named only where the DNA matches it firmly. The size field is filled for only some rows; it gives once, few, many or a size class.

>TRBJ2-2|.|TRBV7-6|.
CASSLGLRGEVTGELFF
TGTGCCAGCAGCCTGGGGCTCAGGGGAGAGGTCACCGGGGAGCTGTTTTTT
>TRBJ2-1|once|TRBV5-1|TRBD2
CASSGGLAGGRSYNEQFF
TGCGCCAGCAGCGGGGGACTAGCGGGAGGGCGGTCCTACAATGAGCAGTTCTTC
>TRBJ2-2|.|TRBV7-3|.
CASSSRTGELFF
TGTGCCAGCAGCTCCCGGACAGGGGAGCTGTTTTTT
>TRBJ2-7|.|TRBV6-5|TRBD2
CASSTGGTYEQYF
TGTGCCAGCAGCACCGGGGGGACCTACGAGCAGTACTTC
>TRBJ2-7|.|TRBV5-1|TRBD2
CASSFVLGGASGNAYEQYF
TGCGCCAGCAGCTTTGTTTTAGGCGGGGCTAGCGGGAATGCCTACGAGCAGTACTTC
>TRBJ1-6|.|TRBV6-6|TRBD1
CASSRGQASNSPLHF
TGTGCCAGCAGCCGAGGACAGGCCAGTAATTCACCCCTCCACTTT
>TRBJ2-3|once|TRBV7-2|TRBD2
CASSRLAGGADTQYF
TGTGCCAGCAGTCGACTAGCGGGGGGGGCAGATACGCAGTATTTT
>TRBJ1-4|.|TRBV9|.
CASSVGGREEKLFF
TGTGCCAGCAGCGTAGGGGGAAGGGAGGAAAAACTGTTTTTT
>TRBJ2-7|.|TRBV6-5|TRBD1
CASSYGGQGSSYEQYF
TGTGCCAGCAGTTACGGGGGACAGGGGTCCTCCTACGAGCAGTACTTC
>TRBJ1-5|.|TRBV5-8|TRBD1
CASSLGILQGKGNQPQHF
TGTGCCAGCAGCTTGGGAATACTACAGGGGAAGGGCAATCAGCCCCAGCATTTT
>TRBJ2-2|.|TRBV9|TRBD1
CASSVDRGSGASGELFF
TGTGCCAGCAGCGTCGACAGGGGGAGTGGGGCTTCCGGGGAGCTGTTTTTT
>TRBJ1-6|.|TRBV4-1|.
CASSPSQGSYNSPLHF
TGCGCCAGCAGCCCCAGCCAGGGATCCTATAATTCACCCCTCCACTTT
>TRBJ2-7|.|TRBV12-2|.
CASRTPTSGPYEQYF
TGTGCAAGTCGGACACCCACTAGCGGGCCCTACGAGCAGTACTTC
>TRBJ2-7|.|TRBV21-1|.
CASTMGAGPSYEQYF
TGTGCCAGCACAATGGGGGCAGGGCCCTCCTACGAGCAGTACTTC
>TRBJ1-6|.|TRBV6-6|.
CASSYSSRDSPLHF
TGTGCCAGCAGTTACTCGAGCAGGGATTCACCCCTCCACTTT
>TRBJ2-1|.|TRBV19|.
CASSIQGYNEQFF
TGTGCCAGTAGTATCCAGGGGTACAATGAGCAGTTCTTC
>TRBJ2-3|.|TRBV7-9|TRBD2
CASSLGPGREADTQYF
TGTGCCAGCAGCTTGGGCCCGGGGCGGGAGGCAGATACGCAGTATTTT
>TRBJ1-6|many|TRBV4-2|.
CASSQLDTLHF
TGTGCCAGCAGCCAGTTAGACACCCTCCACTTT
>TRBJ1-6|few|TRBV6-5|TRBD1
CASSLDRESNSPLHF
TGTGCCAGCAGTCTGGACAGGGAAAGTAATTCACCCCTCCACTTT
>TRBJ1-3|.|TRBV30|.
CAWRLGGTGNTIYF
TGTGCCTGGAGACTGGGGGGGACTGGAAACACCATATATTTT
>TRBJ2-3|.|TRBV11-3|.
CASSLRVTDTQYF
TGTGCCAGCAGCTTACGGGTAACAGATACGCAGTATTTT
>TRBJ2-3|.|TRBV14|TRBD2
CASSQLAGVGDTQYF
TGTGCCAGCAGCCAACTAGCGGGGGTAGGAGATACGCAGTATTTT
>TRBJ1-2|few|TRBV6-5|.
CASSPTGLTGGYTF
TGTGCCAGCAGTCCTACGGGTCTTACGGGAGGCTACACCTTC
>TRBJ2-7|.|TRBV4-1|TRBD2
CASSLQKSGNPYEQYF
TGCGCCAGCAGCCTCCAGAAGAGCGGGAACCCCTACGAGCAGTACTTC
>TRBJ2-1|.|TRBV7-9|TRBD1
CASSLQGARGEQFF
TGTGCCAGCAGCTTACAGGGGGCTAGAGGTGAGCAGTTCTTC
>TRBJ2-3|.|TRBV7-2|.
CASSLVGSGYTDTQYF
TGTGCCAGCAGCTTAGTCGGTAGCGGTTACACAGATACGCAGTATTTT
>TRBJ1-1|.|TRBV4-3|.
CASSQGEAGEAFF
TGCGCCAGCAGCCAAGGTGAAGCGGGTGAAGCTTTCTTT
>TRBJ2-7|.|TRBV7-9|TRBD1
CASRGNRGRSYEQYF
TGTGCCAGCAGGGGAAACAGGGGACGATCCTACGAGCAGTACTTC
>TRBJ2-3|.|TRBV7-3|TRBD2
CASSPWRGTSTDTQYF
TGTGCCAGCAGCCCCTGGCGGGGGACTAGCACAGATACGCAGTATTTT
>TRBJ2-3|.|TRBV7-9|TRBD2
CASSSPHERESTDTQYF
TGTGCCAGCAGCTCCCCGCACGAGCGGGAGAGCACAGATACGCAGTATTTT
>TRBJ1-2|once|TRBV5-1|.
CASSLGRPYGYTF
TGCGCCAGCAGCTTGGGCAGGCCCTATGGCTACACCTTC
>TRBJ1-2|.|TRBV7-9|.
CASTSSGSNYGYTF
TGTGCCAGCACCTCGTCAGGCAGCAACTATGGCTACACCTTC
>TRBJ1-2|.|TRBV6-5|.
CASSKLGGAYGYTF
TGTGCCAGCAGTAAACTGGGGGGGGCCTATGGCTACACCTTC
>TRBJ2-1|once|TRBV7-6|TRBD1
CASSGIQGYREQFF
TGTGCCAGCAGCGGGATACAGGGGTACAGGGAGCAGTTCTTC
>TRBJ2-3|.|TRBV19|.
CASSIGGPDSVYTQYF
TGTGCCAGTAGTATAGGTGGGCCGGATAGTGTATATACGCAGTATTTT
>TRBJ1-6|.|TRBV5-5|TRBD1
CASTTQGALNSPLHF
TGTGCCAGCACCACACAGGGGGCGCTTAATTCACCCCTCCACTTT
>TRBJ1-2|few|TRBV28|.
CASSLPGTLGYTF
TGTGCCAGCAGTTTGCCAGGGACTTTGGGCTACACCTTC
>TRBJ2-3|.|TRBV7-6|TRBD2
CASSLSGGTDTQYF
TGTGCCAGCAGCTTAAGCGGGGGCACAGATACGCAGTATTTT
>TRBJ2-3|.|TRBV6-5|.
CASSYSSPGTSDTQYF
TGTGCCAGCAGTTACTCGTCTCCAGGGACTTCAGATACGCAGTATTTT
>TRBJ1-2|.|TRBV4-2|TRBD1
CASSPGQGARGYTF
TGTGCCAGCAGCCCAGGACAGGGGGCGCGTGGCTACACCTTC
>TRBJ2-5|.|TRBV5-4|TRBD1
CASTRAGTAETQYF
TGTGCCAGCACCCGGGCAGGGACAGCGGAGACCCAGTACTTC
>TRBJ2-2|.|TRBV5-5|TRBD2
CASSFVAGGPAGELFF
TGTGCCAGCAGCTTTGTGGCGGGAGGGCCCGCCGGGGAGCTGTTTTTT
>TRBJ2-1|.|TRBV6-6|.
CASSYISSYNEQFF
TGTGCCAGCAGTTATATCAGCTCCTACAATGAGCAGTTCTTC
>TRBJ1-5|.|TRBV6-4|.
CARPRQRDMEPQHF
TGTGCCAGACCACGGCAGCGGGATATGGAGCCCCAGCATTTT
>TRBJ1-1|few|TRBV30|.
CAWSAIMTEAFF
TGTGCCTGGAGTGCTATTATGACTGAAGCTTTCTTT
>TRBJ2-7|.|TRBV4-2|TRBD2
CASSQDLSSGVSSYEQYF
TGTGCCAGCAGCCAAGATCTTTCCAGCGGGGTTAGCTCCTACGAGCAGTACTTC
>TRBJ2-5|.|TRBV18|.
CASSLDTQETQYF
TGTGCCAGCTCACTCGACACCCAAGAGACCCAGTACTTC
>TRBJ1-1|.|TRBV7-8|.
CASSLAVGLGTEAFF
TGTGCCAGCAGCTTAGCGGTGGGGCTCGGAACTGAAGCTTTCTTT
>TRBJ1-2|.|TRBV5-4|.
CASSLETGRYGSYGYTF
TGTGCCAGCAGCTTGGAAACGGGTCGGTATGGGAGCTATGGCTACACCTTC
>TRBJ1-2|.|TRBV9|.
CASSRRDKTNYGYTF
TGTGCCAGCAGCCGACGGGACAAGACTAACTATGGCTACACCTTC
>TRBJ1-1|.|TRBV5-6|.
CASSLRGRGSPEAFF
TGTGCCAGCAGCTTGCGGGGCAGGGGATCTCCGGAAGCTTTCTTT
>TRBJ2-4|few|TRBV6-5|.
CASSYSGGPGKNIQYF
TGTGCCAGCAGTTACTCCGGAGGGCCGGGCAAAAACATTCAGTACTTC
>TRBJ2-7|.|TRBV18|TRBD1
CASSPPRQGNYEQYF
TGTGCCAGCTCACCACCTAGACAGGGTAACTACGAGCAGTACTTC
>TRBJ2-7|.|TRBV28|.
CASSFPAGTSYEQYF
TGTGCCAGCAGTTTTCCGGCGGGAACCTCCTACGAGCAGTACTTC
>TRBJ2-3|.|TRBV4-1|TRBD2
CASSRQRLAGTDTQYF
TGCGCCAGCAGCCGCCAGAGACTAGCGGGGACGGATACGCAGTATTTT